This TCR beta chain was documented in a study of OX40 agonist ivuxolimab in advanced cancers. As for the study in general: Patients were given ivuxolimab, an antibody that agonizes OX40 (CD134). Eligibility admitted prior anti-PD-1, anti-PD-L1 or anti-CTLA-4 therapy; approximately 40% had some. Study results and limitations: Expanded peripheral T cells had an undetermined antigen specificity.

The V end was cut by 4 bases, the J end by 1 base, with 11 bases between. The CDR3 length is 16 residues. The germline V gene has CDR1 LNHDA and CDR2 SQIVND (reference sequence). Assay used: immunoSEQ multiplex PCR; TCRdb lists only in-frame clones, some missing. The sample shows approximately 58,000 clones, approximately 90% of them seen only once. About this clone: The antigen remains unidentified.

This sample comprised CD4+ or CD8+ T cells sorted from blood, obtained in a trial of the OX40 agonist ivuxolimab. The TCR originated in an adult with an advanced solid tumor such as melanoma, head and neck, liver or kidney cancer. V gene TRBV19 combines with J gene TRBJ2-6; possible D gene TRBD1, 5 bases. The CDR3 DNA reads as TGTGCCAGTAGTACCAGGGAAGTTTCTGGGGCCAACGTCCTGACTTTC. This translates into CASSTREVSGANVLTF.